This T cell receptor (beta chain) was recovered during a study of metastatic and nonmetastatic thyroid tumors. Study-level background: A comparison of repertoires was made across blood and tumor or nodule tissue from malignant and benign thyroid patients. Overall study results and limits: When malignant thyroid tumors were compared with benign nodules, TCR beta diversity was reportedly significantly higher in the malignant tumors. This held in both blood and tumor samples.

Per the original data handling: Clinicopathological groups differed in CDR3, with these differences serving to build a distant-metastasis classifier for papillary thyroid cancer. TCRdb used MiXCR to call clones anew from the PCR reads. For this entry, the V and J calls and clone size follow TCRdb and not the study's own pipeline. The data contain 90,000 or so clones, 8% to 9.5% of them singletons. This clone was counted ten times or more. Its antigen is unknown. The entire patient cohort was treatment-naive prior to thyroid surgery. The sequenced material came from blood. The sequence was obtained from a female donor with papillary thyroid cancer or a benign thyroid nodule (not recorded which). Some clones in this sample may be carry-over from other donors' samples.

In DNA, the CDR3 is TGTGCCAGCAGTCCACCCGGGGGGCGCTGGGGCACTGAAGCTTTCTTT. Its translation: CASSPPGGRWGTEAFF. The chain employs TRBV12-3 or TRBV12-4 and TRBJ1-1, with D possibly being TRBD1 (6 bases). Trimming took off 5 bases at V and 4 bases at J, with 20 bases between the two ends. This CDR3 is built from 16 residues.